A selection of T cell receptor beta chains follows, all from one sample in a study of blood T cell repertoires in COVID-19. Profiling relied on immunoSEQ multiplex PCR, and the TCRdb table lists in-frame clones only, not all of them. This table has about 120,000 clones, approximately 90% appearing once. Source material: peripheral blood. The receptor source for this set is a man aged 55 to 69 with COVID-19, enrolled during active disease. The CDR3 runs from the conserved cysteine through the conserved F or W. Fields, in order: J gene, V gene, clone size, D gene, CDR3 DNA, CDR3 protein. A D gene is named only where the DNA matches it firmly. Rows give clone size only sometimes, using once, few, many, or a class for an expanded clone.

J gene: TRBJ2-1
V gene: TRBV3-1/TRBV3-2
clone size: NA
D gene: TRBD2
CDR3 DNA: TGTGCCAGCAGTTACTACGGGGGGGCGGGAAATGAGCAGTTCTTC
CDR3 protein: CASSYYGGAGNEQFF

J gene: TRBJ1-4
V gene: TRBV30
clone size: NA
D gene: NA
CDR3 DNA: TGTGCCTGGGATTCGCGGCAGGGAGAAAAACTGTTTTTT
CDR3 protein: CAWDSRQGEKLFF

J gene: TRBJ1-2
V gene: TRBV6-5
clone size: NA
D gene: TRBD1
CDR3 DNA: TGTGCCAGCAGGGGACAGGGGGCCTATGGCTACACCTTC
CDR3 protein: CASRGQGAYGYTF

J gene: TRBJ1-4
V gene: TRBV5-1
clone size: once
D gene: TRBD1
CDR3 DNA: TGCGCCAGCAGTCAGGGGGCGGTTAATGAAAAACTGTTTTTT
CDR3 protein: CASSQGAVNEKLFF

J gene: TRBJ1-2
V gene: TRBV29-1
clone size: NA
D gene: TRBD1
CDR3 DNA: TGCAGCGTTGAAATCGTAGACACAGGGGCTGTCTATGGCTACACCTTC
CDR3 protein: CSVEIVDTGAVYGYTF

J gene: TRBJ1-2
V gene: TRBV12-3/TRBV12-4
clone size: NA
D gene: NA
CDR3 DNA: TGTGCCAGCAGGAAAACAGGGAACTATGGCTACACCTTC
CDR3 protein: CASRKTGNYGYTF

J gene: TRBJ2-7
V gene: TRBV15
clone size: NA
D gene: TRBD2
CDR3 DNA: TGTGCCACCAGCTACGCTAGCGGCACCTACGAGCAGTACTTC
CDR3 protein: CATSYASGTYEQYF

J gene: TRBJ1-2
V gene: TRBV2
clone size: once
D gene: NA
CDR3 DNA: TGTGCCAGCAGTGGACAGCTCTATGGCTACACCTTC
CDR3 protein: CASSGQLYGYTF

J gene: TRBJ1-5
V gene: TRBV30
clone size: NA
D gene: TRBD1
CDR3 DNA: TGTGCCTGGAGTACAGCGACAGGGTATAGCAATCAGCCCCAGCATTTT
CDR3 protein: CAWSTATGYSNQPQHF

J gene: TRBJ1-6
V gene: TRBV6-1
clone size: NA
D gene: TRBD1
CDR3 DNA: TGTGCCAGCAGTGAAATGACAGGGGCGCGATATAATTCACCCCTCCACTTT
CDR3 protein: CASSEMTGARYNSPLHF

J gene: TRBJ2-1
V gene: TRBV10-1
clone size: NA
D gene: TRBD1
CDR3 DNA: TGCGCCAGCAGTCAGGGGGACAGGGGAAACGAGCAGTTCTTC
CDR3 protein: CASSQGDRGNEQFF

J gene: TRBJ2-1
V gene: TRBV6-5
clone size: NA
D gene: TRBD2
CDR3 DNA: TGTGCCAGCAGTTACGGGGAGGGGTGGAATGAGCAGTTCTTC
CDR3 protein: CASSYGEGWNEQFF

J gene: TRBJ2-5
V gene: TRBV28
clone size: NA
D gene: NA
CDR3 DNA: TGTGCCAGCAGTTCCCCGAGGGAGACCCAGTACTTC
CDR3 protein: CASSSPRETQYF

J gene: TRBJ2-5
V gene: TRBV3-1/TRBV3-2
clone size: NA
D gene: TRBD2
CDR3 DNA: TGTGCCAGCGGCATGCGGGGGAGGGAGACCCAGTACTTC
CDR3 protein: CASGMRGRETQYF

J gene: TRBJ2-5
V gene: TRBV6-5
clone size: few
D gene: TRBD1
CDR3 DNA: TGTGCCAGCAAACCGGGACAGGGGGGCCAAGAGACCCAGTACTTC
CDR3 protein: CASKPGQGGQETQYF

J gene: TRBJ1-1
V gene: TRBV5-1
clone size: NA
D gene: NA
CDR3 DNA: TGCGCCAGCAGCCTTTCTGGGGCTGGGGACACTGAAGCTTTCTTT
CDR3 protein: CASSLSGAGDTEAFF

J gene: TRBJ1-1
V gene: TRBV19
clone size: NA
D gene: NA
CDR3 DNA: TGTGCCAGTATGACGGGGTGGAACACTGAAGCTTTCTTT
CDR3 protein: CASMTGWNTEAFF

J gene: TRBJ1-1
V gene: TRBV6-2/TRBV6-3
clone size: NA
D gene: NA
CDR3 DNA: TGTGCCAGCAGTTACTCATGGGCAGCAACCCCGATGAACACTGAAGCTTTCTTT
CDR3 protein: CASSYSWAATPMNTEAFF

J gene: TRBJ1-4
V gene: TRBV28
clone size: few
D gene: NA
CDR3 DNA: TGTGCCAGCAGTTTAGGAGGTGCAACTAATGAAAAACTGTTTTTT
CDR3 protein: CASSLGGATNEKLFF

J gene: TRBJ2-3
V gene: TRBV7-9
clone size: once
D gene: NA
CDR3 DNA: TGTGCCAGCAGCTTCTGGGCCGGGGCAGATACGCAGTATTTT
CDR3 protein: CASSFWAGADTQYF

J gene: TRBJ1-5
V gene: TRBV5-8
clone size: once
D gene: NA
CDR3 DNA: TGTGCCAGCAGCTTGGGGAGGAGTCAGCCCCAGCATTTT
CDR3 protein: CASSLGRSQPQHF

J gene: TRBJ2-3
V gene: TRBV7-2
clone size: NA
D gene: TRBD2
CDR3 DNA: TGTGCCAGCAGCCTTAGCGGGGGGGCCAATCCTACGCAGTATTTT
CDR3 protein: CASSLSGGANPTQYF

J gene: TRBJ1-1
V gene: TRBV14
clone size: NA
D gene: NA
CDR3 DNA: TGTGCCAGCAGCCAAGATCGGAGGGGCCATAATTTT
CDR3 protein: CASSQDRRGHNF

J gene: TRBJ2-1
V gene: TRBV2
clone size: once
D gene: NA
CDR3 DNA: TGTGCCAGCAGGAATACTCAGGGGACTGAGCAGTTCTTC
CDR3 protein: CASRNTQGTEQFF

J gene: TRBJ1-4
V gene: TRBV19
clone size: NA
D gene: NA
CDR3 DNA: TGTGCCAGCAAAGAGGCAACTAATGAAAAACTGTTTTTT
CDR3 protein: CASKEATNEKLFF

J gene: TRBJ1-4
V gene: TRBV7-9
clone size: NA
D gene: NA
CDR3 DNA: TGTGCCAGCAGCCTCGGGGACTCTAATGAAAAACTGTTTTTT
CDR3 protein: CASSLGDSNEKLFF

J gene: TRBJ1-2
V gene: TRBV5-8
clone size: NA
D gene: NA
CDR3 DNA: TGTGCCAGCAGCTTGACAGGGTATGGCTACACCTTC
CDR3 protein: CASSLTGYGYTF

J gene: TRBJ1-2
V gene: TRBV30
clone size: NA
D gene: TRBD1
CDR3 DNA: TGTGCCTGGAGTGTACTGGGGACAGGGGGCTACACCTTC
CDR3 protein: CAWSVLGTGGYTF

J gene: TRBJ2-7
V gene: TRBV18
clone size: NA
D gene: TRBD1
CDR3 DNA: TGTGCCAGCTCACCACTACCAGGGGGCTCTCCCATCAATTCCTACGAGCAGTACTTC
CDR3 protein: CASSPLPGGSPINSYEQYF

J gene: TRBJ1-4
V gene: TRBV28
clone size: NA
D gene: TRBD1
CDR3 DNA: TGTGCCAGCAGTCAAGACAGGGGAGGGGAAAAACTGTTTTTT
CDR3 protein: CASSQDRGGEKLFF

J gene: TRBJ1-1
V gene: TRBV7-8
clone size: NA
D gene: NA
CDR3 DNA: TGTGCCAGCAGCCCCCCCTCGGTCACTGAAGCTTTCTTT
CDR3 protein: CASSPPSVTEAFF

J gene: TRBJ1-6
V gene: TRBV28
clone size: NA
D gene: NA
CDR3 DNA: TGTGCCAGCAGTTTAAGGGGTTCCTATAATTCACCCCTCCACTTT
CDR3 protein: CASSLRGSYNSPLHF

J gene: TRBJ1-2
V gene: TRBV28
clone size: once
D gene: NA
CDR3 DNA: TGTGCCAGCACGGACAGCTTCTATGGCTACACCTTC
CDR3 protein: CASTDSFYGYTF

J gene: TRBJ2-7
V gene: TRBV7-3
clone size: NA
D gene: TRBD1
CDR3 DNA: TGTGCCAGCAGCCCCGACAGGGTTGGCGAGCAGTACTTC
CDR3 protein: CASSPDRVGEQYF

J gene: TRBJ1-3
V gene: TRBV19
clone size: NA
D gene: NA
CDR3 DNA: TGTGCCAGCAGTTCGGGAGTCTCTGGAAACACCATATATTTT
CDR3 protein: CASSSGVSGNTIYF

J gene: TRBJ1-1
V gene: TRBV9
clone size: NA
D gene: NA
CDR3 DNA: TGTGCCAGCAGTACAGGGAATTTGAACACTGAAGCTTTCTTT
CDR3 protein: CASSTGNLNTEAFF

J gene: TRBJ2-3
V gene: TRBV7-3
clone size: NA
D gene: TRBD2
CDR3 DNA: TGTGCCAGCAGCACGGGGACTAGCGGCTTAGGCACAGATACGCAGTATTTT
CDR3 protein: CASSTGTSGLGTDTQYF

J gene: TRBJ1-6
V gene: TRBV19
clone size: NA
D gene: TRBD1
CDR3 DNA: TGTGCCAGTAGTGCCCGACAGGGGGAGAAGAACTCCTATAATTCACCCCTCCACTTT
CDR3 protein: CASSARQGEKNSYNSPLHF

J gene: TRBJ1-1
V gene: TRBV7-9
clone size: NA
D gene: NA
CDR3 DNA: TGTGCCAGCAGCCGTACAGGGCTTAACACTGAAGCTTTCTTT
CDR3 protein: CASSRTGLNTEAFF

J gene: TRBJ2-3
V gene: TRBV13
clone size: NA
D gene: NA
CDR3 DNA: TGTGCCAGCAGCAAGAGGGCGAGCACAGATACGCAGTATTTT
CDR3 protein: CASSKRASTDTQYF

J gene: TRBJ2-7
V gene: TRBV2
clone size: NA
D gene: NA
CDR3 DNA: TGTGCCAGCAACCCTACACGAGGCGAGCAGTACTTC
CDR3 protein: CASNPTRGEQYF